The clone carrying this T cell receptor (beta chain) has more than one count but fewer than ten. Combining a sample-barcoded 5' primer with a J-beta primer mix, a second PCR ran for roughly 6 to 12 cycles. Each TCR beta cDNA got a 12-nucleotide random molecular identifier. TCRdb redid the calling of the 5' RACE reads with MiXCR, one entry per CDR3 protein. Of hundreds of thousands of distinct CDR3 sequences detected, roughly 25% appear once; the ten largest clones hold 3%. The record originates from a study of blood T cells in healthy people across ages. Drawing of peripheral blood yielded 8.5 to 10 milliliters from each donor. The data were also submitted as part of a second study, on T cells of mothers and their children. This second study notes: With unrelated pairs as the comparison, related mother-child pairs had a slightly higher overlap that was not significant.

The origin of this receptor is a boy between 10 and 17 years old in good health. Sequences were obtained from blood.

The CDR3 nucleotides read TGCGCCAGCAGCCAAGAAAATCCTTCCCTTGGAAACACCATATATTTT. Its translation: CASSQENPSLGNTIYF. V is TRBV4-1 and J is TRBJ1-3; D gene unclear. Deletions cut 0 bases from V and 3 bases from J, with 12 bases between. Germline V gene data show CDR1 as MGHRA and CDR2 as YSYEKL. The CDR3 loop spans 16 amino acids.